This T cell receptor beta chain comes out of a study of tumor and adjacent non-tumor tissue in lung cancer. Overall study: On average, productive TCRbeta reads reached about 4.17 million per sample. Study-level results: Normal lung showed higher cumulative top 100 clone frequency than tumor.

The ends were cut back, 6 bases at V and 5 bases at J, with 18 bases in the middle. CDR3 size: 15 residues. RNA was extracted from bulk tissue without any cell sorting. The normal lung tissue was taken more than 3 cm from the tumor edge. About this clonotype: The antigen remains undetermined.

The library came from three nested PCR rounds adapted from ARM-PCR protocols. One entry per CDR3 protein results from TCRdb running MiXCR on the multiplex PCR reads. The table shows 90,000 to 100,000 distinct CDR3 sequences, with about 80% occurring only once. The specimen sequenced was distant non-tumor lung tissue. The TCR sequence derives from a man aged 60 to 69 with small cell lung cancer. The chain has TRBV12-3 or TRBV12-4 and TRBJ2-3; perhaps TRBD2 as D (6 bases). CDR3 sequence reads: CASRPISGSKDTQYF. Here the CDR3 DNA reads TGTGCCAGCAGACCGATTAGCGGAAGTAAAGATACGCAGTATTTT.